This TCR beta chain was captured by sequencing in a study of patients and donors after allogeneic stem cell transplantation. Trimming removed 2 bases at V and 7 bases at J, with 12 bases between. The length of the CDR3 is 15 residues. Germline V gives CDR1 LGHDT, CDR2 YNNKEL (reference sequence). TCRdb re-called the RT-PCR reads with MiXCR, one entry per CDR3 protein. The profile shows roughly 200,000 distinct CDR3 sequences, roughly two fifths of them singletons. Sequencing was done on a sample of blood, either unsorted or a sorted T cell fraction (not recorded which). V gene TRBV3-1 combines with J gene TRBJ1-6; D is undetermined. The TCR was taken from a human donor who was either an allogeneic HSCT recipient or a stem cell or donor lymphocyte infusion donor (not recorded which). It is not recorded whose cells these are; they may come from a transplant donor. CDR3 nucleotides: TGTGCCAGCAGCCAATACGCCGGAGTCAATTCACCCCTCCACTTT. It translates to CASSQYAGVNSPLHF.